This is a list of T cell receptor beta chains from one sample in a study of blood T cell repertoires in COVID-19. Some clones are missing from TCRdb's copy, which holds only in-frame ones; the method was immunoSEQ multiplex PCR. The sample records more than 85,000 clones, roughly 80% being singletons. Specimen: peripheral blood. The receptors here all came from a human donor in a cohort sampled during active or convalescent COVID-19. The CDR3 runs from the conserved cysteine through the conserved F or W. D genes are given only for firm matches. Clone size is given for some rows only: seen once, a few or many times, or a class if the clone is expanded.

TRBD1 | TRBJ1-1 | TRBV9 | . | CASNLPGQIMNTEAFF | TGTGCCAGCAACCTACCGGGACAGATCATGAACACTGAAGCTTTCTTT
. | TRBJ2-7 | TRBV7-2 | few | CASSLDPSRLPLSYEQYF | TGTGCCAGCAGCTTAGATCCCTCCCGACTACCACTTTCCTACGAGCAGTACTTC
TRBD1 | TRBJ1-2 | TRBV2 | . | CASRANRDSHYGYTF | TGTGCCAGCAGAGCAAACCGGGACAGCCACTATGGCTACACCTTC
. | TRBJ1-4 | TRBV29-1 | . | CSALRVGVDEKLFF | TGCAGCGCTCTTCGGGTAGGGGTGGATGAAAAACTGTTTTTT
. | TRBJ1-3 | TRBV28 | . | CASTLLRQRRNTIYF | TGTGCCAGCACGCTCCTACGACAGAGGAGAAACACCATATATTTT
TRBD2 | TRBJ2-7 | TRBV30 | . | CAWRTPGQGLAGYEQYF | TGTGCCTGGAGGACTCCCGGCCAAGGACTAGCGGGATACGAGCAGTACTTC
TRBD2 | TRBJ2-1 | TRBV9 | . | CASSVGLAGYNEQFF | TGTGCCAGCAGCGTAGGTCTAGCGGGGTACAATGAGCAGTTCTTC
. | TRBJ2-2 | TRBV27 | . | CASRVSGGSGELFF | TGTGCCAGCAGGGTTAGCGGAGGGTCCGGGGAGCTGTTTTTT
TRBD2 | TRBJ2-3 | TRBV2 | . | CASSERTSAGGTQYF | TGTGCCAGCAGCGAGAGGACTAGCGCGGGGGGTACGCAGTATTTT
. | TRBJ1-1 | TRBV7-2 | . | CASSSLPQRNTEAFF | TGTGCCAGCAGCTCATTACCACAGAGGAACACTGAAGCTTTCTTT
. | TRBJ1-2 | TRBV7-2 | few | CASSLGGGGGYTF | TGTGCCAGCAGCTTAGGGGGGGGCGGGGGCTACACCTTC
TRBD2 | TRBJ2-7 | TRBV6-5 | . | CASRRERETYYEQYF | TGTGCCAGCAGGAGGGAGCGGGAAACTTACTACGAGCAGTACTTC
. | TRBJ2-2 | TRBV16 | . | CASNSQGTGELFF | TGTGCCAGCAACTCGCAGGGAACCGGGGAGCTGTTTTTT
TRBD2 | TRBJ2-3 | TRBV24-1 | . | CATSEAGTSGVGDTQYF | TGTGCCACCAGTGAAGCCGGGACTAGCGGGGTCGGAGATACGCAGTATTTT
. | TRBJ2-1 | TRBV5-8 | . | CASSLLADYGDYEQFF | TGTGCCAGCAGCTTGTTGGCAGACTACGGGGATTATGAGCAGTTCTTC
. | TRBJ1-1 | TRBV14 | once | CASSQAAGTFGRAFF | TGTGCCAGCAGCCAAGCGGCGGGGACCTTTGGAAGAGCTTTCTTT
. | TRBJ2-3 | TRBV6-1 | . | CASSEGTVWVFSTGTQYF | TGTGCCAGCAGTGAAGGGACTGTCTGGGTCTTCAGCACGGGTACGCAGTATTTT
TRBD2 | TRBJ2-3 | TRBV19 | . | CASSRGLALQAADTQYF | TGTGCCAGTAGCCGGGGACTAGCGCTTCAGGCGGCAGATACGCAGTATTTT
TRBD2 | TRBJ2-5 | TRBV10-2 | . | CASSETRLAGFQETQYF | TGCGCCAGCAGTGAGACCCGACTAGCGGGGTTCCAAGAGACCCAGTACTTC
TRBD1 | TRBJ1-2 | TRBV6-5 | . | CASSTGTVRYGYTF | TGTGCCAGCAGTACAGGGACAGTTCGCTATGGCTACACCTTC
TRBD1 | TRBJ1-2 | TRBV7-8 | . | CASQGTGSGYTF | TGTGCCAGCCAAGGGACAGGGTCGGGCTACACCTTC
. | TRBJ2-1 | TRBV10-2 | . | CASRALAYNEQFF | TGCGCCAGCAGGGCACTAGCCTACAATGAGCAGTTCTTC
TRBD2 | TRBJ2-2 | TRBV7-2 | . | CASSLVGLASFNTGELFF | TGTGCCAGCAGCTTAGTAGGACTAGCTTCCTTTAACACCGGGGAGCTGTTTTTT
. | TRBJ2-5 | TRBV4-1 | few | CASSLNPGVQETQYF | TGCGCCAGCAGCCTCAACCCAGGGGTCCAAGAGACCCAGTACTTC
. | TRBJ2-7 | TRBV6-5 | . | CASSYSNARFEQYF | TGTGCCAGCAGTTACTCGAATGCTAGGTTCGAGCAGTACTTC